The text below deals with one T cell receptor (beta chain). Its antigen is still unknown. A read error may produce the germline difference seen at one junction end. The data originate from a study of T cell repertoires in cytomegalovirus infection. One entry per CDR3 protein results from TCRdb running MiXCR on the reads. The sample carries hundreds of thousands of distinct CDR3 sequences, 32% recorded once. The germline V gene encodes CDR1 MNHEY and CDR2 SVGEGT. The CDR3 has 15 residues. Sample: cultured CD8+ T cells from PBMCs, taken from culture after CMV antigen stimulation. The TCR sequence derives from a human donor in good health (CMV status not recorded). Some clones in this sample may be carry-over from other donors' samples. The chain combines TRBV6-2 or TRBV6-3 with TRBJ2-1, with 14 bases that match TRBD2. CDR3 nucleotides: TGTGCCAACAGTAAGACTAGCGGGGGGGACAATGAGCAGTTCTTC. It encodes CANSKTSGGDNEQFF.